The 15 T cell receptor beta chains reported below all come from one sample, sequenced in a study of human T cells and chemical hapten exposure (dated by TCRdb to the early 2020s). The time point label for this specimen denotes: pre-sensitization, week 0. What this sample's treatment or condition label stands for: therapeutic diphenylcyclopropenone sensitization with weekly scalp DPC. The library was produced with RACE. The instrument was a NextSeq 500. The raw public data were reprocessed by TCRdb itself: fastp quality trimming at Q25, MiXCR clonotype calling, in-frame beta chains only. Rows merge per CDR3 protein into single entries with the most common DNA and genes. Across this sample there are tens of thousands of distinct CDR3 sequences, with roughly 6.7% seen only once. The ten largest account for over 1.5% of the sample. The sequencing here drew on whole blood, taken in connection with sensitization to the hapten diphenylcyclopropenone (DPC). Receptors originate from a woman between 25 and 40 years old with alopecia areata. Some clones in this sample may be carry-over from other donors' samples.

The chain has TRBV29-1 and TRBJ2-3; 8 nucleotides agree with TRBD1. CDR3 length equals 13 residues. Looked up from germline, CDR1 is SQVTM and CDR2 is ANQGSEA. V was pared by 1 base and J by 5 bases, with 2 bases of the junction left unmatched. The CDR3 loop is CSVEGTGLDTQYF. CDR3 nucleotides: TGCAGCGTTGAAGGGACAGGGTTAGATACGCAGTATTTT.

This clonotype was counted at least ten times. The chain couples TRBV18 to TRBJ2-5; unclear D gene. Trimming left V 2 bases short and J 2 bases short, with 6 bases between. This CDR3 has 13 amino acids. Germline lookup yields CDR1 KGHSH and CDR2 LQKENI. Written as DNA, the CDR3 is TGTGCCAGCTCACCAGGGATACAAGAGACCCAGTACTTC. It translates to CASSPGIQETQYF.

The chain links TRBV5-1 to TRBJ2-3; D is unclear. This CDR3 has 14 amino acids. Trimming pared 0 bases from V and 0 bases from J, leaving 5 bases between. Per the germline V gene, CDR1 is SGHRS and CDR2 is YFSETQ. In DNA form, the CDR3 reads TGCGCCAGCAGCTTGGGGGAAAGCACAGATACGCAGTATTTT. Residues: CASSLGESTDTQYF.

The table lists this clonotype with many counts. In DNA, the CDR3 is TGTGCCAGCAGTGAACTAGCTGGGGCCAACGTCCTGACTTTC. Amino acids: CASSELAGANVLTF. The genes are TRBV6-1 and TRBJ2-6; D is undetermined. The CDR3 is 14 amino acids. CDR1 and CDR2 (germline): MNHNS, SASEGT. V was pared by 2 bases and J by 2 bases, with 4 bases between.

Many counts were recorded for this clonotype. The chain joins TRBV12-3 or TRBV12-4 to TRBJ2-3; no definite D call. Trimming removed 1 base from V and 6 bases from J, with 20 bases in between. The CDR3 has 17 amino acids. CDR3 residues: CASSLGVRRTPEDTQYF. The CDR3 DNA follows: TGTGCCAGCAGTTTAGGGGTAAGGAGAACCCCAGAGGATACGCAGTATTTT.

The rearrangement joins TRBV12-3 or TRBV12-4 to TRBJ1-2; TRBD1 agrees at 7 bases. With 5 bases clipped from V and 6 bases from J, the junction kept 9 bases outside the gene matches. The length of the CDR3 is 14 residues. CDR3 in amino acids: CASSRQGQVDGYTF. In DNA, the CDR3 is TGTGCCAGCAGTCGACAGGGCCAGGTCGATGGCTACACCTTC.

This clonotype was picked up many times. The chain employs TRBV6-5 and TRBJ2-1; tentative D call: TRBD2 (7 bases). This CDR3 spans 16 amino acids. The germline V and J ends were trimmed by 0 bases and 7 bases, with 16 bases remaining between them. The V gene's germline CDR1 is MNHEY and CDR2 SVGAGI. The CDR3, as DNA: TGTGCCAGCAGTTACTCGGGTGGGGGGGCCAGAAATGAGCAGTTCTTC. Amino acids: CASSYSGGGARNEQFF.

This clonotype occurred many times. The chain has TRBV6-1 and TRBJ1-1; D unresolved. Trimming took off 5 bases at V and 0 bases at J, with 16 bases between the two ends. There are 16 residues in the CDR3. Germline loops: CDR1 MNHNS, CDR2 SASEGT. The CDR3 here is CASSPHPGGMNTEAFF. The CDR3 nucleotides are TGTGCCAGCAGTCCCCACCCGGGAGGCATGAACACTGAAGCTTTCTTT.

This clonotype has only a few counts. The J gene is TRBJ1-5, the V gene TRBV9, with D uncertain. This CDR3 has 13 residues. Germline CDR1 reads SGDLS; CDR2 reads YYNGEE. V lost 2 bases and J lost 3, with 6 bases in between. CDR3 in amino acids: CASSVGNNQPQHF. The CDR3 nucleotides read TGTGCCAGCAGCGTCGGCAACAATCAGCCCCAGCATTTT.

This clonotype was seen a handful of times. The CDR3 reads CASSYDRGGDQPQHF. CDR3 in DNA: TGTGCCAGCAGCTATGACAGGGGAGGCGATCAGCCCCAGCATTTT. This chain links TRBV5-8 with TRBJ1-5; 8 bases match TRBD1. This CDR3 is built from 15 residues. In germline, CDR1 is SGHTS, CDR2 YDEGEE. V lost 3 bases and J lost 5; bases outside the gene matches: 7.

This clonotype was seen at least ten times. The chain recombines TRBV7-9 with TRBJ2-7, with D possibly matching TRBD2 (6 bases). CDR3 length equals 13 residues. Trimming pared 6 bases from V and 6 bases from J, leaving 15 bases between. Germline CDR1 is SEHNR and CDR2 is FQNEAQ (reference sequence). The CDR3 DNA reads as TGTGCCAGCAGTGGTGACGGGAGAGGCGAGCAGTACTTC. Its translation: CASSGDGRGEQYF.

This clonotype was counted many times. The chain has TRBV12-3 or TRBV12-4 and TRBJ1-5, with D hard to call. Trimming took off 0 bases at V and 6 bases at J, with 12 bases between the two ends. The CDR3 extends over 15 amino acids. The CDR3 protein is CASSLALGEGQPQHF. The CDR3 DNA reads as TGTGCCAGCAGTTTAGCGCTCGGGGAAGGTCAGCCCCAGCATTTT.

The sample holds many counts of this clonotype. The chain links TRBV6-5 to TRBJ1-2; TRBD1 might be the D (6 bases). The CDR3 covers 15 residues. With 6 bases removed from V and 8 bases from J, the gap between germline ends came to 22 bases. Germline assignment: CDR1 MNHEY and CDR2 SVGAGI. CDR3 nucleotides: TGTGCCAGCAGCCCATACGCCGGGACAATCAACGGCTACACCTTC. It encodes CASSPYAGTINGYTF.

This clonotype was counted ten times or more. V and J are TRBV10-3 and TRBJ2-5, with a weak D call TRBD2 (6 bases). With 8 bases removed from V and 3 bases from J, the gap between germline ends came to 10 bases. Germline CDR1 and CDR2: ENHRY and SYGVKD. CDR3 size: 12 residues. CDR3 DNA sequence: TGTGCCATCGGGGGGTCGGAAGAGACCCAGTACTTC. Its translation is CAIGGSEETQYF.

In its sample, this clonotype was seen many times. The rearrangement uses TRBV12-3 or TRBV12-4 and TRBJ1-1; no firm D call. This CDR3 is 13 amino acids long. Trimming removed 2 bases from V and 1 base from J, with 5 bases in between. The CDR3 DNA sequence: TGTGCCAGCAGTTTAAGGCAGAACACTGAAGCTTTCTTT. Translating gives CASSLRQNTEAFF.